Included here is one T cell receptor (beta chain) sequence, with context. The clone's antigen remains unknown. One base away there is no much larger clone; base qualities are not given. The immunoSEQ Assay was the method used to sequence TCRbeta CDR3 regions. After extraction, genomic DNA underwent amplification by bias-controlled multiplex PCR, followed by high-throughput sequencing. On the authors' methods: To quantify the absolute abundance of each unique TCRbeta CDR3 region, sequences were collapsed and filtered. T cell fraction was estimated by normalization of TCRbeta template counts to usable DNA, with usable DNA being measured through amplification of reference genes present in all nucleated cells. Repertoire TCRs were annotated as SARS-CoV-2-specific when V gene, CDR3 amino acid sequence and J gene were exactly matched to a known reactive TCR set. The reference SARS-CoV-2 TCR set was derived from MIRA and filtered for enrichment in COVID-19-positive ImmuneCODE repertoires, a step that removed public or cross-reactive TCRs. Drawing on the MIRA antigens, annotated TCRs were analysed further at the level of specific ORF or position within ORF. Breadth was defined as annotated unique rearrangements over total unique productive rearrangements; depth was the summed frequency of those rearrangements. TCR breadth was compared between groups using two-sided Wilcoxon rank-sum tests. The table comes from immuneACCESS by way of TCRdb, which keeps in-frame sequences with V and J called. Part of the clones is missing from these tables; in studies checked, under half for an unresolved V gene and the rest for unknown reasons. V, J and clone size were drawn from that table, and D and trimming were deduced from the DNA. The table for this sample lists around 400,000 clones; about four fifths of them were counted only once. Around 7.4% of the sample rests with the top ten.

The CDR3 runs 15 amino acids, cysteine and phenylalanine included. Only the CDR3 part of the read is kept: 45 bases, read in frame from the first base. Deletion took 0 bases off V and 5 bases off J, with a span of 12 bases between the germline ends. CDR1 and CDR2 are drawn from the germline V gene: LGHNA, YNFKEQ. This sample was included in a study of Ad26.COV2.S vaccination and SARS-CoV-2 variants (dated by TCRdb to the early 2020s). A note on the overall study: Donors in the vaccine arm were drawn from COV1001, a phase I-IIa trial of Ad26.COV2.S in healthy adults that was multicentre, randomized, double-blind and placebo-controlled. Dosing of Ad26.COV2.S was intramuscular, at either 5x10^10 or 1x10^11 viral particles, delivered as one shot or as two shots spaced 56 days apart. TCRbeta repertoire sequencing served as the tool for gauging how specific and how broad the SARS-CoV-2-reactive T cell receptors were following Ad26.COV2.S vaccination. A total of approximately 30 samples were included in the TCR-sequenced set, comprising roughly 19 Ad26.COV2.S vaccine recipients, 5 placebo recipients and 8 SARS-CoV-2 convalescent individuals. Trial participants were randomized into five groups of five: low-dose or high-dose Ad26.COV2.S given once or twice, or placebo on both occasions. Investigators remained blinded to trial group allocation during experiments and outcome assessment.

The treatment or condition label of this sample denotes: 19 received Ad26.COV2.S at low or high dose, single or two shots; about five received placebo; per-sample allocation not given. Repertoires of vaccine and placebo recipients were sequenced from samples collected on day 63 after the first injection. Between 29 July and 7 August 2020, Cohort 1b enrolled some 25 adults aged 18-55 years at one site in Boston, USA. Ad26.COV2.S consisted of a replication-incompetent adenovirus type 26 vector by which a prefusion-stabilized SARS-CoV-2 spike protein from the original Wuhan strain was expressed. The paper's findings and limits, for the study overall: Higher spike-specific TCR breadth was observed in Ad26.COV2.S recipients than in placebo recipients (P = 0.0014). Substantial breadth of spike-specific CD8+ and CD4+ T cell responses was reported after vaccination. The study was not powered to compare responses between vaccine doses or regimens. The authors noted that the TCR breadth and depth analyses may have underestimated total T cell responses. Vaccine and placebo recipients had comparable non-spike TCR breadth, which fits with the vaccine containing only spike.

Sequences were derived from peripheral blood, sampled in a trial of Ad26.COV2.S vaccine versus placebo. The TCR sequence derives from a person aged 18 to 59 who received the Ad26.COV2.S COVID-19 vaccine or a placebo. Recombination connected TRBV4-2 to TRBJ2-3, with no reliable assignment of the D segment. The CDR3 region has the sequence CASSQEKFVVDTQYF. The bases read TGTGCCAGCAGCCAAGAAAAGTTTGTGGTAGATACGCAGTATTTT.